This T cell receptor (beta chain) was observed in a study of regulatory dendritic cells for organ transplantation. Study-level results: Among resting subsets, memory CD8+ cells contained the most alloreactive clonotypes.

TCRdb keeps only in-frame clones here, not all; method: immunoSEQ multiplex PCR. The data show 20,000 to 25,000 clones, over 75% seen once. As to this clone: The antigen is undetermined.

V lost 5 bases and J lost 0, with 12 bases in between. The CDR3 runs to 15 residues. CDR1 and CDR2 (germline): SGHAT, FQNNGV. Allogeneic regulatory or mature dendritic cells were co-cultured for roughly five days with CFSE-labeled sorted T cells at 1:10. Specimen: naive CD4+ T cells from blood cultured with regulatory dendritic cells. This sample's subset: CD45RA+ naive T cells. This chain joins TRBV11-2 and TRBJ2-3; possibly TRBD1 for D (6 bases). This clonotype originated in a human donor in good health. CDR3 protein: CASSLRGPSTDTQYF. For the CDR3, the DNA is TGTGCCAGCAGCCTCAGGGGCCCCAGCACAGATACGCAGTATTTT.